These 19 T cell receptor beta chains were all obtained from the same sample, sequenced in a study of T cell clusters in autoimmune cytopenias. TRB was amplified by touch-down multiplex PCR, primer pools A and B combined. No DNA is given; TCRdb re-called the multiplex PCR reads and lists each CDR3 protein once. The table lists 550 to 750 distinct CDR3 sequences. TRB was amplified from approximately 230 ng of peripheral blood genomic DNA per sample. The specimen sequenced was peripheral blood. The receptors were gathered from a human donor with an autoimmune cytopenia or autoimmune hepatitis (not recorded which).

This chain uses TRBV19 with TRBJ2-7; TCRdb calls TRBD1, which cannot be checked without DNA. There are 14 residues in the CDR3. The germline V gene encodes CDR1 LNHDA and CDR2 SQIVND (reference sequence). The CDR3 is CASSILTGGYEQYF.

The rearrangement joins TRBV7-9 to TRBJ2-2; lacking DNA, the TRBD1 call made by TCRdb goes unchecked. The CDR3 totals 14 residues. The germline CDR1 and CDR2 sequences are SEHNR and FQNEAQ (reference sequence). The CDR3 spells CASSLASGSGELFF.

Considering frequency, this clonotype is medium-sized. J is TRBJ2-5 and V is TRBV29-1. CDR3 length: 13 residues. CDR1 and CDR2 from the germline V gene are SQVTM and ANQGSEA. CDR3 sequence reads: CSVEGAVQETQYF. The full variable domain, rest sourced from reference TRBV29-1 and TRBJ2-5, is SAVISQKPSRDICQRGTSLTIQCQVDSQVTMMFWYRQQPGQSLTLIATANQGSEATYESGFVIDKFPISRPNLTFSTLTVSNMSPEDSSIYLCSVEGAVQETQYFGPGTRLLVL.

This clonotype is called hyperexpanded based on its frequency. The V call is TRBV19, the J call TRBJ1-2; with no DNA, the TCRdb D assignment of TRBD1 cannot be verified. The CDR3 is made up of 15 amino acids. Germline-derived CDR1 and CDR2 are LNHDA and SQIVND (reference sequence). The CDR3 protein is CASSMTSDSFDGYTF. Drawing the rest from reference TRBV19 and TRBJ1-2, the complete variable domain is DGGITQSPKYLFRKEGQNVTLSCEQNLNHDAMYWYRQDPGQGLRLIYYSQIVNDFQKGDIAEGYSVSREKKESFPLTVTSAQKNPTAFYLCASSMTSDSFDGYTFGSGTRLTVV.

This clonotype is classed as medium-sized by frequency. The chain combines TRBV29-1 with TRBJ2-1; TCRdb names TRBD2, which stays unverified in the absence of DNA. This CDR3 contains 16 residues. Germline CDR1 is SQVTM and CDR2 is ANQGSEA. The CDR3 protein is CSVPGTSGGLYNEQFF.

This clonotype is medium-sized (0.01 to 0.1%) by frequency. The rearrangement links TRBV6-4 to TRBJ2-7; TCRdb names TRBD1, which stays unverified in the absence of DNA. This CDR3 contains 14 residues. Per the germline V gene, CDR1 is MRHNA and CDR2 is SNTAGT. CDR3 region: CASYKQGSSYEQYF.

This clonotype shows up as large by frequency. The chain employs TRBV6-5 and TRBJ1-2. This CDR3 is built from 13 residues. Germline V gene sequence: CDR1 MNHEY, CDR2 SVGAGI. The CDR3 spells CASTSAQETGYTF.

V gene TRBV19 combines with J gene TRBJ1-5; TCRdb's D gene call, TRBD1, goes unchecked for lack of DNA. This CDR3 is built from 13 residues. The germline V gene has CDR1 LNHDA and CDR2 SQIVND (reference sequence). The CDR3 is CASSMPGFQPQHF.

According to its frequency, this clonotype is medium-sized. The chain joins TRBV18 to TRBJ1-5; TCRdb proposes TRBD1, but this gene call is untestable without DNA. The CDR3 extends over 14 amino acids. Germline V lookup: CDR1 KGHSH, CDR2 LQKENI. CDR3 sequence: CASSPQGAKQPQHF.

The chain couples TRBV9 to TRBJ2-1. Germline loops: CDR1 SGDLS, CDR2 YYNGEE. The CDR3 length is 13 residues. CDR3 protein: CASSPSTSNEQFF.

The J gene is TRBJ2-3, the V gene TRBV5-1; TCRdb outputs TRBD2, but without DNA this stays unchecked. This CDR3 has 15 amino acids. Germline V gives CDR1 SGHRS, CDR2 YFSETQ. The CDR3 loop is CASSGLAGDTDTQYF.

This clonotype counts as medium-sized by frequency. The V and J genes are TRBV10-2 and TRBJ1-5; checking the TCRdb D call of TRBD1 is not possible without DNA. The CDR3 loop spans 13 amino acids. Germline CDR1 WSHSY, CDR2 SAAADI. CDR3 in amino acids: CASRGDVNQPQHF.

The gene calls are TRBV4-1 and TRBJ2-2; TCRdb designates TRBD2, a call that cannot be tested without DNA. CDR1 and CDR2 from the germline V gene are MGHRA and YSYEKL. This CDR3 region has 18 residues. CDR3 sequence: CASRMRLAGEGVAGELFF.

The chain is built from TRBV27 and TRBJ1-1. The CDR3 contains 13 residues. Germline V gives CDR1 MNHEY, CDR2 SMNVEV (reference sequence). The CDR3: CASGSWIRTEAFF.

Its frequency marks this clonotype as hyperexpanded (1% or more). The J gene is TRBJ2-7, the V gene TRBV6-2 or TRBV6-3; TCRdb lists TRBD2, though no DNA is available to test this call. Germline CDR1 is MNHEY and CDR2 is SVGEGT. This CDR3 comprises 15 residues. The CDR3 protein is CASRPLAGGTYEQYF.

Judged by frequency, this clonotype is medium-sized. The chain carries TRBV7-9 and TRBJ2-2; there is no DNA to check the TCRdb D call of TRBD1. Germline V gene lookup returns CDR1 SEHNR and CDR2 FQNEAQ (reference sequence). The CDR3 covers 15 residues. This CDR3 is CASTPRGPNTGELFF.

The chain recombines TRBV30 with TRBJ2-6; TCRdb calls TRBD1, which cannot be checked without DNA. Germline loops: CDR1 GTSNPN, CDR2 SVGIG (reference sequence). CDR3 length: 15 amino acids. This CDR3 reads CAGDRPSSGANVLTF.

V and J are TRBV21-1 and TRBJ2-7. TRBV21-1 represents a pseudogene. This CDR3 region has 13 residues. CDR3 loop: CASTSGTPYEQYF.

This clonotype is classed as large by frequency. The rearrangement joins TRBV5-4 to TRBJ1-6; TCRdb's D call, TRBD1, is unchecked because there is no DNA. The CDR3 has 18 residues. CDR1 and CDR2 from the germline V gene are SGHNT and YYREEE (reference sequence). The chain's CDR3 is CASSLAGGRRSYNSPLHF.